This T cell receptor beta chain was found in a study of shared clonotypes between healthy human individuals (dated by TCRdb to between 2020 and 2021). The study in broad terms: The cohort comprised a couple of women and a few men aged 18 to 49 years. Leukapheresis yielded between about 0.94 and 8.9 billion PBMCs per donor. The study deeply sequenced blood TCR repertoires of about 5 healthy adults to estimate repertoire size and the extent of clonotype sharing between individuals. For each donor, three plates each were used for CD4 naive and CD4 memory, two plates were used for CD8 naive, and one plate was used for CD8 memory. To increase sequencing depth and limit assay-specific biases, different laboratories used diverse techniques to prepare libraries and sequence TCR repertoires.

Relative to germline, V is 0 bases shorter and J is 6 bases shorter, with 13 bases between their ends. The cysteine opens and the phenylalanine closes a CDR3 of 15 amino acids. Solely the CDR3 DNA is kept, with 45 bases framed from the first base. The CDR1 and CDR2 encoded by the germline V gene are SGDLS and YYNGEE. The full study reports these points: Based on pairwise subsampling, the degree of clonotype sharing among donors was expected to be affected by sequencing depth. When several donors were compared, the shared fraction of clonotypes was about 5.5% for naive CD4, roughly 3.3% for naive CD8, 2% to 2.5% for memory CD4, and 0.3% to 0.5% for memory CD8. Because the study included only a small number of donors, the genetic and exposure-history diversity represented was limited. Naive subsets generally had larger estimated clonotype richness than memory subsets did. Rarefaction of sorted-subset datasets indicated incomplete sequencing despite the large sequencing depth. Sampling was restricted to blood, and TCR repertoires in tissue are likely to differ from TCR repertoires in blood. Compared with non-shared clonotypes, the clonotypes found in all four sorted-subset donors had higher generation probabilities.

CD8 naive samples were CD45RO-negative cells positively selected for CCR7, giving a CD45RA+CCR7+ population that excluded TemRA cells. The donors were healthy, HIV-negative adults who had no recently reported acute infections or vaccinations. Every donor was a Caucasian adult living in Nashville, Tennessee, USA. Blood was obtained by leukapheresis, after which PBMCs were separated by Ficoll-Histopaque density gradient centrifugation and cryopreserved in liquid nitrogen vapor phase. Purity and quantity of every magnetically sorted T cell population were checked by analytical flow cytometry. Each sorted fraction had its genomic DNA isolated and then quantified by UV absorbance on a Nanodrop 2000c. Using the deep immunoSEQ assay, multiplex PCR amplified TCR CDR3 regions from genomic DNA. Extracted genomic DNA from each cell subset was distributed evenly across all wells of several immunoSEQ 96-well plates, and each plate was treated as a replicate. For sorted subsets, approximately 210 ng genomic DNA, equal to tens of thousands of T cell genomes, was loaded into each replicate PCR. Purified libraries were measured with a Qubit 3.0 fluorometer, size-checked on a Bioanalyzer 2100, and measured again with the KAPA Library Quantification kit. A separate single-read 150-cycle Illumina NextSeq 550 flow cell was used to sequence each immunoSEQ 96-well plate. Per the authors' processing: Because the immunoSEQ output included only junctional sequences and no quality scores, the filtering could not be the same as the filtering used for full-length reads. Sequences were annotated with PyIR, a Python wrapper for IgBLAST v1.9, and V/J genes and CDR3 were assigned using IMGT germline references. Reads with weak V/J assignments (E-value above 1e-6), missing CDR3, stop codons, out-of-frame junctions, or ambiguous translated residues were removed. V3J clonotypes were defined by identical inferred V gene, J gene, and CDR3 amino acid sequence. The percentage overlap between two repertoires was calculated by dividing the number of shared unique clonotypes by the size of the smaller repertoire. Repertoire richness was assessed with RTK rarefaction, the Chao1 estimator, and Recon v2.1 estimates of unobserved clonotypes. For all TCRbeta clonotypes obtained by the gDNA method from several donors, generation probabilities were computed with OLGA. Not all clones reach the TCRdb copy of this immuneACCESS table, which keeps in-frame sequences only. Checked studies attribute under half of the gap to unresolved V genes and leave the rest unexplained. Clonal size and the V and J genes are those of that table, whereas D and trimming came from the DNA. The sample yields about 2 million clones; about 94% were counted once. Of the sample, less than 1.5% falls within the top ten clones.

Comment on this clone: No cognate antigen has been identified for it. Qualities for individual bases were not recorded, and no much larger clone is one base off.

The rearranged chain carries TRBV9 and TRBJ2-1; there is no confident call for the D gene. Sequenced input: naive CD8+ T cells sorted from blood. Explained via the paper, the cell subset or site label denotes: CD45RA+CCR7+. The origin of this receptor is a man between 18 and 29 years old in good health. For the CDR3, the sequence is CASSVDADVLNEQFF. At the DNA level, the sequence is TGTGCCAGCAGCGTAGATGCGGACGTACTCAATGAGCAGTTCTTC.